This TCR beta chain was profiled in a study of CD8+CD57+ T cells in acquired aplastic anemia (dated by TCRdb to the late 2010s). With respect to the entire study: Extracted DNA from sorted CD4+ and CD8+ cells averaged 3.2 ug, ranging from roughly 0.19 to 27.4 ug. CD8+CD57+ expansion was defined as a frequency above the mean frequency observed in healthy subjects.

Genomic DNA was used as template for profiling of TCR beta VDJ combinations and CDR3 sequences. An Illumina HiSeq 2000 was the platform used for TCR repertoire sequencing. As for the authors' bioinformatics: Repertoire assessment relied on Simpson's diversity index, CDR3 size and DJ length profiles, and TRBV/TRBJ rearrangement plots. The immunodominant clone was defined as the most abundant DNA sequence in deep sequencing data. CDR3 amino acid sequences were checked for sharing across subjects and were also compared against the VDJdb database and published repertoires. TCRdb cleaned the public reads at Q25 with fastp, built clones with MiXCR and kept in-frame beta chains. One record per CDR3 amino acid sequence lists the most common genes and DNA. TCRdb's processing, not the authors' own work, is the source of the V and J calls. Recorded for this sample are about 470,000 distinct CDR3 sequences; around 33% of them occurred a single time. The top ten clones comprise less than 0.85% of the sample.

This clonotype came up many times. Its antigen has not been determined. No base-level quality is on record; no much larger clone is a single base apart. Patients chosen for sequencing had shown expansion of CD8+CD57+ cells by flow cytometry. All patients had severe acquired aplastic anemia diagnosed by International Study of Aplastic Anemia and Agranulocytosis and Camitta criteria. No patient had received any therapy when blood was sampled. In the study, sorted CD4+ and CD8+ blood T cells from patients with severe aplastic anemia and from healthy subjects underwent deep sequencing of TCR repertoires. In the USA, patient enrollment took place under clinicaltrials.gov protocols 00001620, 01623167, 00001397, 00071045, 00081523 and 00961064. Ficoll-Paque density gradient centrifugation was used to isolate peripheral blood mononuclear cells. Before DNA extraction, CD4+ and CD8+ T cells were sorted with FACS or magnetic beads.

The research as a whole found: No significant difference in CD8+ Simpson's diversity was found between patients and healthy controls (P=0.060). Although around 30 CD8+ CDR3 sequences were shared by patients and controls, these sequences appeared highly expressed in patients and within the immunodominant clones of patients.

Trimming takes 7 bases from V and 8 bases from J, and the germline ends sit 14 bases apart. Taken from the germline V gene, the CDR1 and CDR2 loops are SQVTM and ANQGSEA. The CDR3, cysteine through phenylalanine, is 12 amino acids long. Kept here is only the CDR3 DNA, which spans 36 bases and is read in frame from base 1. Recombination joined TRBV29-1 with TRBJ1-4; the D gene is perhaps TRBD1, from 5 matching bases. The source material was sorted CD4+, CD8+, or CD8+CD57+ T cells (not recorded which) from PBMCs. The sequence was collected from a human donor with aplastic anemia. The CDR3 loop reads CSARDTGEKLFF. The nucleotides are TGCAGCGCCAGGGATACGGGGGAAAAACTGTTTTTT.